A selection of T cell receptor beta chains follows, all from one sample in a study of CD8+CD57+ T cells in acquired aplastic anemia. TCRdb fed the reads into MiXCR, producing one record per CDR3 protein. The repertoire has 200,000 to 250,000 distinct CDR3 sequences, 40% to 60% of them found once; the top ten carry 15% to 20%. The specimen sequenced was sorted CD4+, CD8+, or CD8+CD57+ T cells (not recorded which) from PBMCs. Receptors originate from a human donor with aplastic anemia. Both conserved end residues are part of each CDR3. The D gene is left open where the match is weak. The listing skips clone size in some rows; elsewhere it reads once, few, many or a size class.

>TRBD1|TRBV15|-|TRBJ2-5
TGTGCCACCAGAACAGGGGGAGTGGGAGAGACCCAGTACTTC
CATRTGGVGETQYF
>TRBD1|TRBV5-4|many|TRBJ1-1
TGTGCCAGCAGCCCCGGGACAGGCCTAGGAAGGCCCACTGAAGCTTTCTTT
CASSPGTGLGRPTEAFF
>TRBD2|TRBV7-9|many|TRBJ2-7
TGTGCCAGCAGCCCCCTGGGGTTAGCGGGCTCCGACGAGCAGTACTTC
CASSPLGLAGSDEQYF
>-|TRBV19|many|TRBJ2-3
TGTGCCAGTAGTATAGCAGACAGTTACACAGATACGCAGTATTTT
CASSIADSYTDTQYF
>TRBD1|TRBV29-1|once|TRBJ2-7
TGCAGCGTCGGAGGGACAGGGCTTTACGAGCAGTACTTC
CSVGGTGLYEQYF
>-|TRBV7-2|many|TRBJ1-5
TGTGCCAGCAGCTTAAGAGGGAATAGCAATCAGCCCCAGCATTTT
CASSLRGNSNQPQHF
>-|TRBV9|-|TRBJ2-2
TGTGCCAGCAGCCAAAGGGGGTTGGCCGGGGAGCTGTTTTTT
CASSQRGLAGELFF
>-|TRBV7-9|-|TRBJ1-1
TGTGCCAGCAGCTTGAGGCTAGCAAATGAAGCTTTCTTT
CASSLRLANEAFF
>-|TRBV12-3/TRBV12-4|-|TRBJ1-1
TGTGCCAGCAGTTTAAATAGCGCGAGGACTGAAGCTTTCTTT
CASSLNSARTEAFF
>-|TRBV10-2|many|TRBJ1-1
TGCGCCACCATAATGGTAGGGATGGCTGAAGCTTTCTTT
CATIMVGMAEAFF
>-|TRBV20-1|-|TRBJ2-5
TGCAGTGCTAGACCCCCGGGCGGGATAGAAGAGACCCAGTACTTC
CSARPPGGIEETQYF
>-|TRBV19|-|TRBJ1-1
TGTGCCAGTAGTATCGCTTTCCCAGGCGACACTTCGAACACTGAAGCTTTCTTT
CASSIAFPGDTSNTEAFF
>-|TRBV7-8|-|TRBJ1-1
TGTGCCAGCAGCTATTTGGGGAGCACTGAAGCTTTCTTT
CASSYLGSTEAFF
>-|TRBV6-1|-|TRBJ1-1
TGTGCCAGCAGTGAAGTGGGGGTGACTGAAGCTTTCTTT
CASSEVGVTEAFF
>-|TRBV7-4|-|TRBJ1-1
TGTGCCAGCAGCCCAAACCCGCGGACATACACTGAAGCTTTCTTT
CASSPNPRTYTEAFF
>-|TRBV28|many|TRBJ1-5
TGTGCCGCAGCCCAGGGGAGAAGCAATCAGCCCCAGCATTTT
CAAAQGRSNQPQHF
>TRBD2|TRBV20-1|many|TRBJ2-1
TGCAGTGCTAGAGTCCTCAAGCGGGGGGAGTACAATGAGCAGTTCTTC
CSARVLKRGEYNEQFF
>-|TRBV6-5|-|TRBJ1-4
TGTGCCAGCGGTTACGATTGGGGGGCAACTAATGAAAAACTGTTTTTT
CASGYDWGATNEKLFF
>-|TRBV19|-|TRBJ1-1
TGTGCCAGTACCCCCGGTCCCGCTTTCTTT
CASTPGPAFF
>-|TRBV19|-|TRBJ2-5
TGTGCCAGTAGTATGCCCTCCTCTAGCGTAGGTCGCCGAGAGACCCAGTACTTC
CASSMPSSSVGRRETQYF
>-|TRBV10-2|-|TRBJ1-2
TGCGCCAGCAGTGCGACCCCGGATAACTATGGCTACACCTTC
CASSATPDNYGYTF
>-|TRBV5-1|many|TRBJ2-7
TGCGCCAGCAGTTTCGGGGAGGCCACCTACGAGCAGTACTTC
CASSFGEATYEQYF
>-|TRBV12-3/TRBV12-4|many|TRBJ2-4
TGTGCCAGCAGACTAGCCGCGGACAACATTCAGTACTTC
CASRLAADNIQYF
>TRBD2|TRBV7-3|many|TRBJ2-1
TGTGCCAGCAGTCCCGGGAGGGGGGTCAATGAGCAGTTCTTC
CASSPGRGVNEQFF
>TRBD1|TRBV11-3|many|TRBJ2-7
TGTGCCAGCAGCTTATGGGACAGTTACGAGCAGTACTTC
CASSLWDSYEQYF
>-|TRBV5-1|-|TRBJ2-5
TGCGCCAGCAGCCTCCGGAGGGGAGAGACCCAGTACTTC
CASSLRRGETQYF
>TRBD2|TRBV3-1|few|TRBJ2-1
TGTGCCAGCAGCCAAGTACCGGGACTAGCGAACAATGAGCAGTTCTTC
CASSQVPGLANNEQFF
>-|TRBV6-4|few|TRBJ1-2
TGTGCCAGCATTGGGGGGTGGTCGGGCTACACCTTC
CASIGGWSGYTF
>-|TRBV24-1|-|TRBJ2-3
TGTGCCACCAGTGACCCCGTGAGGGTGGCAGATACGCAGTATTTT
CATSDPVRVADTQYF
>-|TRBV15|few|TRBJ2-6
TGTGCCACCAGGTTCTCTGGGGCCAACGTCCTGACTTTC
CATRFSGANVLTF
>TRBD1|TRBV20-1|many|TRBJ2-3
TGCAGTGCTAATCCCCACAGGGGTCCCACAGATACGCAGTATTTT
CSANPHRGPTDTQYF
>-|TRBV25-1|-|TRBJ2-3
TGTGCCAGCAGTGATAGTATGGGGGATACGCAGTATTTT
CASSDSMGDTQYF
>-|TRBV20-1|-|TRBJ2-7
TGCAGTGCTAGAGGTTGGCGGGGTGGGCCCTACGAGCAGTACTTC
CSARGWRGGPYEQYF
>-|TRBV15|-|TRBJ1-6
TGTGCCACCAGCAGAGGGACAGCAGCGTATAATTCACCCCTCCACTTT
CATSRGTAAYNSPLHF
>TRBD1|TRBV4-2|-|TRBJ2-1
TGTGCCAGCAGGGCCGGACAGGGGGTTGATGAGCAGTTCTTC
CASRAGQGVDEQFF
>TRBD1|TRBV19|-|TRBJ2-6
TGTGCCAGTAGGATGGGGGACAGGGTGTGGGTCCTGACTTTC
CASRMGDRVWVLTF
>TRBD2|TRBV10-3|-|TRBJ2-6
TGTGCCACGTATAGCGGGGGGTCTGGGGCCAACGTCCTGACTTTC
CATYSGGSGANVLTF
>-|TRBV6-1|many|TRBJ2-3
TGTGCCAGCAGTGAACTCAGGACAGATACGCAGTATTTT
CASSELRTDTQYF
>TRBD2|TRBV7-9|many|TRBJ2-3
TGTGCCAGCAGCCCGACCTCTGGACTAGCGGGGTCTCTAAGCACAGATACGCAGTATTTT
CASSPTSGLAGSLSTDTQYF
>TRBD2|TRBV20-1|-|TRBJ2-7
TGCAGTGCTCCCCGATGGACTAGCGGCCTCTACGAGCAGTACTTC
CSAPRWTSGLYEQYF
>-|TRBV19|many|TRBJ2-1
TGTGCCAGTAGTGCCTTCCCGTCGGGCTTGGAGTACAATGAGCAGTTCTTC
CASSAFPSGLEYNEQFF
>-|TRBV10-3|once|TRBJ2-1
TGTGCCATCAGTGCGTCGGGGTCGGGGTACAATGAGCAGTTCTTC
CAISASGSGYNEQFF
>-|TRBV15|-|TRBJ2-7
TGTGCCACCAGCAGAGATCGCGGGGACTACGAGCAGTACTTC
CATSRDRGDYEQYF
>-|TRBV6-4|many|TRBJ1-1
TGTGCCAGCAGGGAACGAGGGGGGGCAGGGTACACTGAAGCTTTCTTT
CASRERGGAGYTEAFF
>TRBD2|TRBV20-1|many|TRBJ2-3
TGCAGTGCTCCTAGCGGGGGGCCTTTCACAGATACGCAGTATTTT
CSAPSGGPFTDTQYF
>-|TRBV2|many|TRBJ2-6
TGTGCCATCTCCGGGACACCTACCTCTGGGGCCAACGTCCTGACTTTC
CAISGTPTSGANVLTF
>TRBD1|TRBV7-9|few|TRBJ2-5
TGTGCTAGCAGCTTCCGACAGGGGGCGGGAGAGACCCAGTACTTC
CASSFRQGAGETQYF
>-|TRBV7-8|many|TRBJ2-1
TGTGCCAGCAGCTTACTCAAAGACCTCATTTTC
CASSLLKDLIF
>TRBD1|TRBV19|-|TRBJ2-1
TGTGCCAGTAACGGACAGGGACTGTACAATGAGCAGTTCTTC
CASNGQGLYNEQFF
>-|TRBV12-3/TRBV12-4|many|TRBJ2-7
TGTGCCAGCAGTTACACAGTTCCCTACGAGCAGTACTTC
CASSYTVPYEQYF
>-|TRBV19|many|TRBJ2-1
TGTGCCAGTAGAGGGGACGTCATGGGCTCCTACAATGAGCAGTTCTTC
CASRGDVMGSYNEQFF
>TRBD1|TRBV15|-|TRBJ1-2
TGTGCCACCAGCTTGACAGGGGGCCCCAACGTCGTTAACTATGGCTACACCTTC
CATSLTGGPNVVNYGYTF
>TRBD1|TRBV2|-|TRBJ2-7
TGTGCCAGCAGTGTGGGCAGGGGGCAGTACGAGCAGTACTTC
CASSVGRGQYEQYF
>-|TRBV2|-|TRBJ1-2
TGTGCCAGCTCACCACGGGAAGGGGGTGCACCCTATGGCTACACCTTC
CASSPREGGAPYGYTF
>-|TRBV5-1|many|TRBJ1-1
TGCGCCAGCAGCTGGGAGGGGAACACTGAAGCTTTCTTT
CASSWEGNTEAFF
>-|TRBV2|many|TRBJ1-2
TGTGCCAGCAGCTACACAGGTTCCTATGGCTACACCTTC
CASSYTGSYGYTF
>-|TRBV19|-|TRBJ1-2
TGTGCCAGTAGTAGTCCGCAGGCTAACTATGGCTACACCTTC
CASSSPQANYGYTF
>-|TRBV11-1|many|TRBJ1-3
TGTGCCAGCAGCTTAGCGGCGGGCAACTCTGGAAACACCATATATTTT
CASSLAAGNSGNTIYF
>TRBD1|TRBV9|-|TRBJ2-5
TGTGCCAGCAGCGCGGGACAGGGGGCTCGAGAGACCCAGTACTTC
CASSAGQGARETQYF